This T cell receptor beta chain comes out of a study of response to subunit inactivated influenza vaccine. TCRdb re-called the RT-PCR reads through MiXCR, storing one row per CDR3 protein. The sample carries about 520,000 distinct CDR3 sequences, 25% recorded once. This clonotype occurred a few times. Its specificity is not known. General study results and limits: Few new T cells, the authors suggested, are recruited by each seasonal influenza vaccination.

The clonotype originates from a man in his fifties who received an inactivated influenza vaccine. The sequences come from CD4+ T cells sorted from PBMCs, collected 4 to 6 days after vaccination.

CDR3 protein: CSVDPGLNTEAFF. CDR3 nucleotide sequence: TGCAGCGTTGATCCGGGATTGAACACTGAAGCTTTCTTT. The chain couples TRBV29-1 to TRBJ1-1; D not resolved. The CDR3 is 13 residues long. The germline CDR1 and CDR2 sequences are SQVTM and ANQGSEA. Trimming cost V 3 bases and J 0 bases, with 8 bases left between them.